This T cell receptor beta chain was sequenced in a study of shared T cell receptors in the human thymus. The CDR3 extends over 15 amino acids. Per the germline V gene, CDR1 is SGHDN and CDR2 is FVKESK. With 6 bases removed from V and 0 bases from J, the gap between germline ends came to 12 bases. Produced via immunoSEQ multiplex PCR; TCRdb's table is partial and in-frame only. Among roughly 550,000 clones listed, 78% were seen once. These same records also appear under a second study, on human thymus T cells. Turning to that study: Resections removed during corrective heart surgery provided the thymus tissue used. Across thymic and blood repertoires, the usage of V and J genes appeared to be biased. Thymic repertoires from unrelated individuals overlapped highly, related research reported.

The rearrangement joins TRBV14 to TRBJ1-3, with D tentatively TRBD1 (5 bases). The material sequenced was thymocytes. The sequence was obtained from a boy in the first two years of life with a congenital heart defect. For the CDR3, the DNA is TGTGCCAGCAGTGAGACAGTGGCCTCTGGAAACACCATATATTTT. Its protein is CASSETVASGNTIYF.